The present entry profiles one T cell receptor beta chain with its context. The target antigen is unknown. The CDR3 extends over 16 amino acids. Germline V CDR1 and CDR2: ENHRY, SYGVKD. J lost 4 bases, V lost 3 bases, and 8 bases had no gene match. The sample is drawn from a study of cytotoxic CD8 clonotypes in ibrutinib-treated CLL. The wider study: About 24 partial and 2 complete responses; at median 68 months, roughly 15 remitted, roughly 12 progressed. General observations from the study: There were few public clonotypes, and on treatment they contracted or stayed stable. Researchers report that baseline clonality outpaced age-matched healthy donors and tracked circulating CD8+ T-cell counts.

Clones were read by immunoSEQ multiplex PCR, and TCRdb kept only the in-frame ones, dropping some. The sample includes about 130,000 clones, approximately 80% of them seen just once. About 2 micrograms of genomic DNA came from cryopreserved PBMCs for TCR beta libraries. The rearrangement links TRBV10-3 to TRBJ2-7; TRBD2 matches 11 bases. This material consisted of PBMCs, taken after 12 months of ibrutinib treatment. The TCR originated in a human donor with chronic lymphocytic leukemia. The DNA for the CDR3 is TGTGCCATCAGTGAACCCACTAGCGGGAGCTTTTACGAGCAGTACTTC. Protein product: CAISEPTSGSFYEQYF.